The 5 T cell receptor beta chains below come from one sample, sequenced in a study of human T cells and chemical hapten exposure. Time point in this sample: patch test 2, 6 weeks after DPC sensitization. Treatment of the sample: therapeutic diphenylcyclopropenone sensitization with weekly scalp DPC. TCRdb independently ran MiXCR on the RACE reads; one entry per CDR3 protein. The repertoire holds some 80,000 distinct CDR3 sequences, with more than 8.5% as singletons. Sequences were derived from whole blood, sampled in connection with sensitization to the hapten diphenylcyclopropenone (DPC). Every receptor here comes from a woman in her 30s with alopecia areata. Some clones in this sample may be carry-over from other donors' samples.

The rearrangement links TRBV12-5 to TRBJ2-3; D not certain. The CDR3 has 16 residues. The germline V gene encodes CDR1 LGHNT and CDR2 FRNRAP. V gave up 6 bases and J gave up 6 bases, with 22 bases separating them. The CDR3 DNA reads TGTGCTAGTGGGATGGGTCTAGTCGGTTTTCTGGATACGCAGTATTTT. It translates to CASGMGLVGFLDTQYF.

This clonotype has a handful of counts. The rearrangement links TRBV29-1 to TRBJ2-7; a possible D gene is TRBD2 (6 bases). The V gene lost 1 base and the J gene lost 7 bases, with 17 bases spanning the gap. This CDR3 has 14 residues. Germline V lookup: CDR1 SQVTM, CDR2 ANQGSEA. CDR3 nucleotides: TGCAGCGTTGAAGGGGTCCCCGGGACTGGGGAGCAGTACTTC. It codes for CSVEGVPGTGEQYF.

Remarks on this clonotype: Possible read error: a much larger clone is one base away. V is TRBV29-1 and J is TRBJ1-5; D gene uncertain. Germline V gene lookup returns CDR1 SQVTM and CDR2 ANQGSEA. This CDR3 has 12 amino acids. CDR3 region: CSAGGGNQPQDF. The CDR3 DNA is TGCAGCGCGGGAGGTGGCAATCAGCCCCAGGATTTT. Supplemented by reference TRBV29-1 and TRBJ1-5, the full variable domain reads SAVISQKPSRDICQRGTSLTIQCQVDSQVTMMFWYRQQPGQSLTLIATANQGSEATYESGFVIDKFPISRPNLTFSTLTVSNMSPEDSSIYLCSAGGGNQPQDFGDGTRLSIL.

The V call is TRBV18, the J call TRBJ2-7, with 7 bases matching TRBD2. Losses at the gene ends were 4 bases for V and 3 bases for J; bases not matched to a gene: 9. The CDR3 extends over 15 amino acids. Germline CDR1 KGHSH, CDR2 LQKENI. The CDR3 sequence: CASSRGSSGNYEQYF. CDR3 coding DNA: TGTGCCAGCTCACGAGGCTCTAGCGGAAACTACGAGCAGTACTTC.

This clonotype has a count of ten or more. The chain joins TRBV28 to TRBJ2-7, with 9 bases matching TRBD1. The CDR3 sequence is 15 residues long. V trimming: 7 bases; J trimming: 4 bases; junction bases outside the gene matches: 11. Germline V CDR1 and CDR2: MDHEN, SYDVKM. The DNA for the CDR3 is TGTGCCAGCACCCGACCGGGACAGGGTGTTTACGAGCAGTACTTC. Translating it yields CASTRPGQGVYEQYF.